Listed below are T cell receptor beta chains from one sample, sequenced in a study of yellow fever vaccine responses in identical twins. MiXCR, run by TCRdb on the RT-PCR reads, gives a single entry per CDR3 protein. The sample carries more than 5,500 distinct CDR3 sequences, over 50% recorded once. Sequenced material: T cells from blood (PBMCs), unsorted or a sorted subset (not recorded which), taken before or after yellow fever vaccination (not recorded which). The receptors derive from a woman aged 18-29 years who received the yellow fever vaccine. CDR3s include the opening cysteine and the closing phenylalanine or tryptophan. The D gene is left open where the match is weak. Clone size, where shown, is once, few, many, or a class for clones that have expanded.

abundance	d_gene	v_gene	j_gene	CDR3aa	CDR3nt
.	.	TRBV4-1	TRBJ2-1	CASSHARRLYEQFF	TGCGCCAGCAGCCATGCCCGCAGGTTGTATGAGCAGTTCTTC
few	.	TRBV11-1	TRBJ1-4	CASSTLPGPKTAKLFF	TGTGCCAGCAGCACCCTTCCGGGACCGAAGACAGCAAAACTGTTTTTT
.	.	TRBV11-3	TRBJ2-7	CASSLLRDNHEQYF	TGTGCCAGCAGCTTATTGAGGGACAATCACGAGCAGTACTTC
large	.	TRBV12-3/TRBV12-4	TRBJ1-2	CASTLGSLNYGYTF	TGTGCCAGCACCCTGGGGTCGCTTAACTATGGCTACACCTTC
.	.	TRBV20-1	TRBJ2-1	CSASEGAGFNEQFF	TGCAGTGCTAGTGAAGGGGCAGGTTTCAATGAGCAGTTCTTC
.	TRBD2	TRBV2	TRBJ2-3	CASSVSGTSGTGSDTQYF	TGTGCCAGCAGTGTGTCCGGGACTAGCGGGACCGGGTCAGATACGCAGTATTTT
few	.	TRBV7-9	TRBJ2-6	CASSLAGANVLTF	TGTGCCAGCAGCTTAGCTGGGGCCAACGTCCTGACTTTC
.	.	TRBV2	TRBJ2-5	CASSEYQRHSRGETQYF	TGTGCCAGCAGTGAATACCAGCGGCATTCTAGGGGGGAGACCCAGTACTTC
few	TRBD2	TRBV4-3	TRBJ2-1	CASSRGREASYNEQFF	TGCGCCAGCAGCCGTGGGCGGGAGGCATCCTACAATGAGCAGTTCTTC
.	.	TRBV29-1	TRBJ2-7	CSVEDQAGWYYEQYF	TGCAGCGTTGAAGATCAGGCGGGTTGGTACTACGAGCAGTACTTC
.	.	TRBV4-1	TRBJ2-7	CASSQDASPALYEQYF	TGCGCCAGCAGCCAAGATGCATCACCGGCCCTTTACGAGCAGTACTTC
.	.	TRBV4-1	TRBJ1-1	CASSQDSNTEAFF	TGCGCCAGCAGCCAAGATTCGAACACTGAAGCTTTCTTT
.	.	TRBV11-3	TRBJ1-4	CASSPPLHLGEKLFF	TGTGCCAGCAGCCCTCCCCTCCACTTGGGTGAAAAACTGTTTTTT
.	.	TRBV18	TRBJ2-7	CASSVVGSSYEQYF	TGTGCCAGCTCAGTGGTTGGTTCCTCCTACGAGCAGTACTTC
.	.	TRBV7-6	TRBJ2-7	CASSLDGTSYEQYF	TGTGCCAGCAGCTTAGACGGGACATCCTACGAGCAGTACTTC
few	.	TRBV13	TRBJ2-2	CASSRPGNTGELFF	TGTGCCAGCAGCCGACCCGGGAACACCGGGGAGCTGTTTTTT
.	TRBD1	TRBV11-3	TRBJ2-7	CASSYTGTGTYEQYF	TGTGCCAGCAGCTATACCGGGACAGGGACCTACGAGCAGTACTTC
.	.	TRBV11-3	TRBJ2-2	CASSGRSGNTGELFF	TGTGCCAGCAGCGGTCGAAGCGGGAACACCGGGGAGCTGTTTTTT
.	.	TRBV29-1	TRBJ2-1	CSATGNYNEQFF	TGCAGCGCTACAGGAAATTACAATGAGCAGTTCTTC
.	.	TRBV9	TRBJ1-2	CASYGDGYTF	TGTGCCAGTTACGGGGACGGCTACACCTTC
.	.	TRBV19	TRBJ1-4	CASSTADSTNEKLFF	TGTGCCAGTAGTACGGCAGACTCAACTAATGAAAAACTGTTTTTT
.	.	TRBV7-9	TRBJ2-4	CASSLGDIQYF	TGTGCCAGCAGCTTAGGTGACATTCAGTACTTC
.	.	TRBV29-1	TRBJ2-3	CSVSEGVPDTQYF	TGCAGCGTTTCCGAAGGGGTCCCAGATACGCAGTATTTT
few	.	TRBV29-1	TRBJ2-1	CSAGHTTSNEQFF	TGCAGCGCCGGACATACTACTTCCAATGAGCAGTTCTTC
large	.	TRBV27	TRBJ2-3	CASRGPLGLDTQYF	TGTGCCAGCCGTGGGCCCCTTGGGCTAGATACGCAGTATTTT
.	.	TRBV15	TRBJ1-5	CATSSRPGPDQPQHF	TGTGCCACCAGCAGTCGGCCCGGACCGGATCAGCCCCAGCATTTT